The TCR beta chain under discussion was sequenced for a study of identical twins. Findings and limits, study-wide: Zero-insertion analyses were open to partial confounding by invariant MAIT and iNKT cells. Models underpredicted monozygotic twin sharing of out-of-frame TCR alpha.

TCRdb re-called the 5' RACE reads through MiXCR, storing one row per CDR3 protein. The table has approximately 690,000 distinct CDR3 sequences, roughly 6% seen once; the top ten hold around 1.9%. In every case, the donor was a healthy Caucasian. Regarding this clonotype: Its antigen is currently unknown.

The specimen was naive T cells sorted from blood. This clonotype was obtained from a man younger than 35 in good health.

The CDR3 here is CASSPRTIDTQYF. CDR3 DNA sequence: TGTGCCAGCTCACCAAGGACTATCGATACGCAGTATTTT. V gene TRBV18 combines with J gene TRBJ2-3; the D gene is possibly TRBD2 (6 bases). This CDR3 has 13 residues. The V end lost 2 bases, the J end lost 6 bases, and 9 bases lay between the germline ends. CDR1 and CDR2 (germline): KGHSH, LQKENI.